What follows are 14 T cell receptor beta chains derived from one specimen sequenced in a study of breast tumors, draining lymph nodes, adjacent tissues. TCRdb re-called the multiplex PCR reads through MiXCR, storing one row per CDR3 protein. The sample shows over 250,000 distinct CDR3 sequences, around 31% of them seen only once. Samples came from axillary lymph nodes draining the breast cancer. The sample comprised axillary lymph node tissue. These receptors all stem from a female donor with breast cancer. Some clones in this sample may be carry-over from other donors' samples.

This clonotype came up many times. The chain couples TRBV2 to TRBJ2-1; no clear D gene. Germline CDR1 and CDR2: SNHLY and FYNNEI. The CDR3 is 11 amino acids. V shed 7 bases and J shed 8 bases, with 9 bases lying between them. For the CDR3, the DNA is TGTGCCAGCACCCCGCTTGATGAGCAGTTCTTC. Translating it yields CASTPLDEQFF.

This clonotype was seen repeatedly, ten times or more. This rearrangement joins TRBV29-1 to TRBJ2-1; D may be TRBD2 (7 bases). The V end lost 7 bases, the J end lost 3 bases, and 16 bases lay between the germline ends. This CDR3 has 14 amino acids. The germline V gene has CDR1 SQVTM and CDR2 ANQGSEA. The CDR3 DNA sequence: TGCAGCGCCGAGGGGGGGGCGGTCTACAATGAGCAGTTCTTC. Translating it yields CSAEGGAVYNEQFF.

Worth noting for this clonotype: The junction differs from germline at one of its ends, possibly a read error. The J gene is TRBJ2-7, the V gene TRBV7-8; no clear D. The CDR3 loop spans 14 amino acids. CDR1 and CDR2 (germline): SGHVS, FQNEAQ. CDR3 bases: TGTGCCAGCAGTTTAGGTACGGGTAGCTACGAGCAGTCCTTC. This sequence encodes CASSLGTGSYEQSF. Looking up the rest from reference TRBV7-8 and TRBJ2-7 gives the full variable domain: GAGVSQSPRYKVAKRGQDVALRCDPISGHVSLFWYQQALGQGPEFLTYFQNEAQLDKSGLPSDRFFAERPEGSVSTLKIQRTQQEDSAVYLCASSLGTGSYEQSFGPGTRLTVT.

Notes on this clonotype: A much larger clone sits a single nucleotide away, making a read error possible. This rearrangement joins TRBV6-5 to TRBJ1-2; tentative D call: TRBD1 (6 bases). V was pared by 6 bases and J by 3 bases, with 17 bases between. This CDR3 contains 15 residues. CDR1 MNHEY and CDR2 SVGAGI come from the germline V gene. CDR3 sequence reads: CASRQGGRTDYGYTF. CDR3 in DNA: TGTGCCAGCAGACAGGGAGGCAGGACCGACTATGGCTACACCTTC.

This clonotype has ten or more counts. This chain connects TRBV29-1 to TRBJ2-1, with D possibly being TRBD1 (6 bases). The CDR3 is made up of 14 amino acids. V was cut by 7 bases and J by 3 bases, with 16 bases left in between. The germline gives CDR1 SQVTM, CDR2 ANQGSEA. For the CDR3, the DNA is TGCAGCGGATCGGGACACCGATTCTACAATGAGCAGTTCTTC. Its translation: CSGSGHRFYNEQFF.

This clonotype is a singleton in its sample. A much larger clonotype is one base distant, so this may be a read error. The chain combines TRBV5-6 with TRBJ2-5; D is perhaps TRBD2 (7 bases). CDR3 length: 15 amino acids. Germline loops: CDR1 SGHDT, CDR2 YYEEEE. Here the CDR3 reads CASNSGLREGEIQYF. CDR3 in DNA: TGTGCCAGCAACTCCGGCCTAAGGGAGGGGGAGATCCAGTACTTC.

The table lists this clonotype with many counts. The CDR3 DNA reads TGTGCCAGCAGCGCGACTAGCGGGGGCTACGAGCAGTACTTC. It codes for CASSATSGGYEQYF. The chain couples TRBV11-2 to TRBJ2-7; 12 nucleotides align to TRBD2. There are 14 residues in the CDR3. V was pared by 5 bases and J by 3 bases, with 2 bases of the junction left unmatched. The germline CDR1 and CDR2 sequences are SGHAT and FQNNGV.

Concerning this clonotype: This CDR3 fails to terminate in the conserved phenylalanine or tryptophan, so it likely reflects a read error. It is unclear where the CDR3 begins or ends on the DNA, so no DNA is shown, and the CDR3 is as TCRdb lists it. This chain links TRBV15 with TRBJ2-5; the D call in the table, TRBD1, was not verified against the DNA. The CDR3 contains 16 residues when both ends are counted. The germline V gene has CDR1 LNHNV and CDR2 YYDKDF (reference sequence). The CDR3 reads CATSRTRGAVQETLGS.

This clonotype was seen repeatedly, ten times or more. This chain connects TRBV12-3 or TRBV12-4 to TRBJ2-1, with D perhaps matching TRBD2 (6 bases). The V end was cut by 9 bases, the J end by 6 bases, with 24 bases between. The length of the CDR3 is 16 residues. As DNA, the CDR3 is TGTGCCAGTACCCTAGCGCGCAGCCCAATAAGCAATGAGCAGTTCTTC. It yields the protein CASTLARSPISNEQFF.

This clonotype occurred many times. The rearrangement uses TRBV13 and TRBJ2-5, with 7 bases that match TRBD2. The CDR3 length is 16 residues. Germline loops: CDR1 PRHDT, CDR2 FYEKMQ (reference sequence). V trimming: 1 base; J trimming: 4 bases; junction bases outside the gene matches: 9. The CDR3: CASSLAREIAGETQYF. The CDR3 region has the DNA TGTGCCAGCAGCTTAGCCCGTGAAATAGCGGGAGAGACCCAGTACTTC.

The rearrangement uses TRBV2 and TRBJ2-5, with 9 bases lining up with TRBD2. The V and J ends lost 10 bases and 2 bases, in that order; junction bases with no gene match: 8. The germline V gene encodes CDR1 SNHLY and CDR2 FYNNEI. The length of the CDR3 is 14 residues. The CDR3 spells CANLGLATQETQYF. The CDR3 coding sequence is TGTGCCAACCTAGGACTAGCGACACAAGAGACCCAGTACTTC.

This clonotype was recorded at least ten times. The rearrangement joins TRBV20-1 to TRBJ2-3; D gene unclear. The germline V gene has CDR1 DFQATT and CDR2 SNEGSKA (reference sequence). This CDR3 is built from 14 residues. V was pared by 4 bases and J by 2 bases, with 13 bases between. The DNA of the CDR3 is TGCAGTGCTACCTCCAGAGGATTCACAGATACGCAGTATTTT. Residues: CSATSRGFTDTQYF.

This clonotype was counted at least ten times. CDR3 bases: TGTGCCAGCAGCTGGACCGACAGGGGCCCCCAGTACTTC. It yields the protein CASSWTDRGPQYF. The chain links TRBV5-6 to TRBJ2-5, with 8 nucleotides matching TRBD1. The V gene's germline CDR1 is SGHDT and CDR2 YYEEEE. V shed 3 bases, J shed 9 bases, and the junction held 7 bases outside the gene matches. The CDR3 spans 13 residues.

This clonotype was recorded many times. This chain uses TRBV19 with TRBJ2-7; D assignment may be TRBD1 or TRBD2 (7 bases each). This CDR3 comprises 14 residues. Trimming removed 5 bases at V and 0 bases at J, with 11 bases between. In germline, CDR1 is LNHDA, CDR2 SQIVND (reference sequence). In DNA, the CDR3 is TGTGCCAGTAGTCAGGGGGGGAGCTCCTACGAGCAGTACTTC. Translated, it gives CASSQGGSSYEQYF.